The 22 T cell receptor beta chains below were found in one sample sequenced in a study of Ad26.COV2.S vaccination and SARS-CoV-2 variants. As to treatment: 15 to 20 received Ad26.COV2.S at low or high dose, single or two shots; 5 received placebo; per-sample allocation not given. Day 63 after the first vaccine or placebo injection was the time point for sampling. Sequencing was performed with immunoSEQ multiplex PCR; in TCRdb, only in-frame clones are kept and a portion is missing. The table lists about 680,000 clones, 70% to 90% of them singletons, with 1.5% in the top ten. The sequencing here drew on peripheral blood, taken in a trial of Ad26.COV2.S vaccine versus placebo. These receptor sequences come from a person between 18 and 60 years old who received the Ad26.COV2.S COVID-19 vaccine or a placebo.

The DNA of the CDR3 is TGTGCCAGCAGCTTTTTAGCTGGGGCCAACGTCCTGACTTTC. This codes for CASSFLAGANVLTF. V usage is TRBV5-8 and J usage is TRBJ2-6; D is unclear. The germline V and J ends were trimmed by 2 bases and 2 bases, with 5 bases remaining between them. Germline assignment: CDR1 SGHTS and CDR2 YDEGEE. This CDR3 region has 14 residues.

The chain joins TRBV6-5 to TRBJ2-1; TRBD1 aligns across 8 bases. The CDR3 is made up of 14 amino acids. From germline, CDR1 is MNHEY and CDR2 SVGAGI. Losses at the gene ends were 7 bases for V and 4 bases for J; bases not matched to a gene: 6. This CDR3 reads CASTGQGKYNEQFF. The DNA of the CDR3 is TGTGCCAGCACCGGACAGGGCAAATACAATGAGCAGTTCTTC.

CDR3 DNA: TGTGCCAGCAGTGATAGGGAGTCTTGGGGCTACACCTTC. Protein product: CASSDRESWGYTF. The V call is TRBV6-6, the J call TRBJ1-2, with unresolved D. The germline V and J ends were trimmed by 5 bases and 8 bases, with 15 bases remaining between them. The CDR3 extends over 13 amino acids. The germline CDR1 and CDR2 sequences are MNHNY and SVGAGI (reference sequence).

The V call is TRBV5-1, the J call TRBJ2-7; 11 bases are shared with TRBD1. V lost 0 bases, J lost 2 bases, and 1 base stayed unmatched. This CDR3 contains 15 residues. Germline loops: CDR1 SGHRS, CDR2 YFSETQ. The chain's CDR3 is CASSLGTGGPYEQYF. Here the CDR3 DNA reads TGCGCCAGCAGCTTGGGGACAGGGGGCCCCTACGAGCAGTACTTC.

The chain is built from TRBV7-9 and TRBJ2-2, with TRBD2 identical over 11 bases. This CDR3 has 15 amino acids. In germline, CDR1 is SEHNR, CDR2 FQNEAQ (reference sequence). J gave up 3 bases and V 4 bases, and 1 base lay outside the gene matches. For the CDR3, the DNA is TGTGCCAGCAGCTCGGGACTAGCGGACACCGGGGAGCTGTTTTTT. Amino acids: CASSSGLADTGELFF. The full variable domain, its missing parts supplied by reference TRBV7-9 and TRBJ2-2, is DTGVSQNPRHKITKRGQNVTFRCDPISEHNRLYWYRQTLGQGPEFLTYFQNEAQLEKSRLLSDRFSAERPKGSFSTLEIQRTEQGDSAMYLCASSSGLADTGELFFGEGSRLTVL.

The chain has TRBV9 and TRBJ1-3; D unclear. The CDR3 covers 15 residues. Trimming removed 6 bases at V and 1 base at J, with 14 bases between. CDR1 and CDR2 from the germline V gene are SGDLS and YYNGEE. CDR3 loop: CASTLGPGSGNTIYF. The CDR3 DNA sequence: TGTGCCAGCACCCTAGGCCCGGGATCTGGAAACACCATATATTTT. Full variable domain (missing parts from reference TRBV9 and TRBJ1-3): DSGVTQTPKHLITATGQRVTLRCSPRSGDLSVYWYQQSLDQGLQFLIQYYNGEERAKGNILERFSAQQFPDLHSELNLSSLELGDSALYFCASTLGPGSGNTIYFGEGSWLTVV.

The genes are TRBV5-1 and TRBJ2-1, with a possible D match to TRBD1 (5 bases). The CDR3 loop spans 14 amino acids. Per the germline V gene, CDR1 is SGHRS and CDR2 is YFSETQ. V lost 1 base and J lost 4, with 9 bases in between. The CDR3 nucleotides are TGCGCCAGCAGCTTGATGAGACAGTACAATGAGCAGTTCTTC. Translated, it gives CASSLMRQYNEQFF. Based on the CDR3 plus reference TRBV5-1 and TRBJ2-1, the full variable domain is KAGVTQTPRYLIKTRGQQVTLSCSPISGHRSVSWYQQTPGQGLQFLFEYFSETQRNKGNFPGRFSGRQFSNSRSEMNVSTLELGDSALYLCASSLMRQYNEQFFGPGTRLTVL.

This clone was found once. The rearrangement links TRBV2 to TRBJ2-2, with D tentatively TRBD1 or TRBD2 (5 bases each). CDR3 length equals 13 residues. V lost 4 bases and J 4 bases, leaving 7 bases between the germline ends. CDR1 and CDR2 from the germline V gene are SNHLY and FYNNEI. The CDR3 sequence: CASSAGSTGELFF. The CDR3 DNA follows: TGTGCCAGCAGTGCAGGGAGCACCGGGGAGCTGTTTTTT. The full variable domain, its missing parts supplied by reference TRBV2 and TRBJ2-2, is EPEVTQTPSHQVTQMGQEVILRCVPISNHLYFYWYRQILGQKVEFLVSFYNNEISEKSEIFDDQFSVERPDGSNFTLKIRSTKLEDSAMYFCASSAGSTGELFFGEGSRLTVL.

The chain carries TRBV7-9 and TRBJ2-2, with D perhaps matching TRBD1 or TRBD2 (5 bases each). V lost 4 bases, J lost 6 bases, and 6 bases lay in between. The V gene's germline CDR1 is SEHNR and CDR2 FQNEAQ (reference sequence). The CDR3 length is 12 residues. CDR3 coding DNA: TGTGCCAGCAGCTGGGACCCCGGGGAGCTGTTTTTT. Protein: CASSWDPGELFF.

This sequence joins TRBV5-1 and TRBJ2-7; D may be TRBD1 (5 bases). The CDR3 is made up of 13 amino acids. CDR1 is SGHRS, CDR2 YFSETQ, per germline. V gave up 1 base and J gave up 5 bases, with 10 bases separating them. CDR3 in amino acids: CASSLRGDDEQYF. The CDR3 region has the DNA TGCGCCAGCAGCTTGAGGGGCGATGACGAGCAGTACTTC.

The chain joins TRBV2 to TRBJ2-7; no clear D gene. CDR1 and CDR2 (germline): SNHLY, FYNNEI. The CDR3 totals 13 residues. Trimming removed 2 bases from V and 6 bases from J, with 11 bases in between. Written as DNA, the CDR3 is TGTGCCAGCAGTGAATGGAGCGTGGGCGAGCAGTACTTC. Translation: CASSEWSVGEQYF.

The rearrangement joins TRBV7-2 to TRBJ1-1; weak D call: TRBD1 (5 bases). Germline CDR1 SGHTA, CDR2 FQGNSA. The CDR3 consists of 15 residues. Between the trimmed V and J ends, which lost 2 bases and 4 bases, there was a span of 14 bases. In DNA form, the CDR3 reads TGTGCCAGCAGCTTAACCCGGGACCATTCCACTGAAGCTTTCTTT. Translated, it gives CASSLTRDHSTEAFF.

This clone was counted a single time. The V call is TRBV7-9, the J call TRBJ2-7; D call uncertain. This CDR3 comprises 15 residues. Trimming left V 2 bases short and J 0 bases short, with 11 bases between. Germline V lookup: CDR1 SEHNR, CDR2 FQNEAQ (reference sequence). The CDR3 sequence is CASSLWAGSSYEQYF. As DNA, the CDR3 is TGTGCCAGCAGCTTATGGGCCGGGTCCTCCTACGAGCAGTACTTC.

This chain links TRBV24-1 with TRBJ2-7; D might be TRBD1 (6 bases). Germline CDR1 and CDR2: KGHDR and SFDVKD. This CDR3 spans 18 amino acids. V lost 1 base, J lost 2 bases, and 20 bases lay in between. The CDR3 here is CATSDFTHTGQWAYEQYF. CDR3 bases: TGTGCCACCAGTGATTTCACCCATACTGGACAGTGGGCCTACGAGCAGTACTTC.

The chain is built from TRBV29-1 and TRBJ1-2, with D maybe TRBD1 (5 bases). The CDR3 loop spans 13 amino acids. The V gene's germline CDR1 is SQVTM and CDR2 ANQGSEA. Trimming took off 7 bases at V and 4 bases at J, with 16 bases between the two ends. CDR3 residues: CSAKQAAGYGYTF. DNA for the CDR3: TGCAGCGCCAAACAGGCGGCGGGCTATGGCTACACCTTC.

The chain uses TRBV5-6 and TRBJ1-2; the D is unclear. Trimming removed 0 bases from V and 0 bases from J, with 6 bases in between. The CDR3 runs to 14 residues. In germline, CDR1 is SGHDT, CDR2 YYEEEE. The CDR3 region is CASSLGGANYGYTF. The CDR3 DNA is TGTGCCAGCAGCTTGGGGGGTGCTAACTATGGCTACACCTTC.

The chain carries TRBV27 and TRBJ1-5, with TRBD1 matching 7 bases. The CDR3 spans 16 residues. CDR1 is MNHEY and CDR2 is SMNVEV in the germline V gene (reference sequence). V lost 0 bases and J lost 4; bases outside the gene matches: 6. This CDR3 is CASSLSGTAVNQPQHF. As DNA, the CDR3 is TGTGCCAGCAGTTTATCCGGGACAGCCGTAAATCAGCCCCAGCATTTT.

The count of this clone is one. The V gene is TRBV7-6, the J gene TRBJ2-7, with 7 bases that match TRBD1. This CDR3 comprises 13 residues. V lost 5 bases, J lost 6 bases, and 7 bases stayed unmatched. Germline V gene sequence: CDR1 SGHVS, CDR2 FNYEAQ. The CDR3 bases are TGTGCCAGCAGCCCGACAGGGCTCTCCGAGCAGTACTTC. Its protein product is CASSPTGLSEQYF.

The chain couples TRBV5-4 to TRBJ2-3, with 9 bases that match TRBD2. The CDR3 has 15 residues. In germline, CDR1 is SGHNT, CDR2 YYREEE (reference sequence). V lost 5 bases, J lost 1 base, and 5 bases stayed unmatched. CDR3 region: CASRPAGGGTDTQYF. Written as DNA, the CDR3 is TGTGCCAGCAGACCGGCGGGGGGGGGCACAGATACGCAGTATTTT.

This clone has a handful of counts. This chain joins TRBV19 and TRBJ1-4; D call uncertain. The CDR3 is 14 residues long. Germline V gene sequence: CDR1 LNHDA, CDR2 SQIVND (reference sequence). V lost 3 bases, J lost 5 bases, and 10 bases lay in between. The CDR3 loop is CASSIAGHNEKLFF. In DNA form, the CDR3 reads TGTGCCAGTAGTATCGCGGGCCACAATGAAAAACTGTTTTTT.

The chain uses TRBV6-1 and TRBJ1-2; 9 bases align to TRBD1. CDR3 length equals 15 residues. Trimming removed 6 bases from V and 3 bases from J; junction bases left unmatched: 8. Germline-derived CDR1 and CDR2 are MNHNS and SASEGT. The CDR3 region is CASRSGTGSDYGYTF. For the CDR3, the DNA is TGTGCCAGCAGATCCGGGACAGGGTCTGACTATGGCTACACCTTC.

This clone has only a few counts. The chain combines TRBV5-1 with TRBJ1-1, with D possibly matching TRBD1 (5 bases). Per germline, CDR1 SGHRS and CDR2 YFSETQ. The CDR3 runs to 14 residues. Trimming pared 4 bases from V and 1 base from J, leaving 11 bases between. The CDR3 spells CASSAGTPNTEAFF. The DNA of the CDR3 is TGCGCCAGCAGCGCCGGGACTCCGAACACTGAAGCTTTCTTT.